The clone carrying this T cell receptor (beta chain) was found once. Documented time point: blood 2 weeks post-SBRT. This sample's treatment: 15 Gy SBRT to primary tumor, nephrectomy 4 weeks later. Trimming cost V 1 base and J 3 bases; bases outside gene matches: 11. Germline CDR1 SQVTM, CDR2 ANQGSEA. The CDR3 is 17 amino acids. This entry is derived from a study of radiation and T cells in renal cell carcinoma. Turning to the study itself: Nephrectomy followed 15 Gy stereotactic body radiation by 4 weeks.

Sequenced by immunoSEQ multiplex PCR; TCRdb stores in-frame clones only, minus some. The table has roughly 120,000 clones, about 81% seen once. Sequencing was performed on blood, taken from a patient whose treatment included radiotherapy and nephrectomy. V is TRBV29-1 and J is TRBJ2-7; 11 nucleotides align to TRBD1. The sequence came from a woman in her sixties with renal cell carcinoma. CDR3 in amino acids: CSVEAPLGTGGIYEQYF. The CDR3, as DNA: TGCAGCGTTGAAGCCCCACTCGGGACAGGGGGGATCTACGAGCAGTACTTC.